This T cell receptor beta chain was captured in a study of regulatory T cells in long-lasting Graves disease. At the level of the study: Over 5 years of antithyroid drugs with positive TSH receptor antibodies was taken to mean persistent Graves' disease. General study points: Persistent patients shared more public clonotypes (about 2,700) than newly diagnosed patients (around 1,000).

Both iRepertoire HTBI primers and Arm-PCR of CDR3 regions were used to build the TCR beta libraries. From the multiplex PCR reads, TCRdb called clonotypes with MiXCR, one entry per CDR3 protein. The sample carries some 330,000 distinct CDR3 sequences, roughly 25% recorded once. This clonotype was recorded many times. Antigen specificity is unknown. Time point reported: persistent/refractory GD, antithyroid drugs over 5 years with positive TRAb. The TCR library was made from RNA that had been extracted from PBMCs in TRIzol. Graves' disease diagnosis relied on American Thyroid Association guidelines. This TCR was recovered from a woman in her forties with Graves disease. Material: peripheral blood mononuclear cells (PBMCs), obtained when the disease was refractory, from a patient treated with antithyroid drugs.

The CDR3 region is CASSLDGNAEQYF. In DNA, the CDR3 is TGTGCCAGCAGCTTAGACGGCAATGCAGAGCAGTACTTC. The chain is built from TRBV7-6 and TRBJ2-7; D is unresolved. This CDR3 region has 13 residues. Trimming pared 1 base from V and 7 bases from J, leaving 11 bases between. CDR1 and CDR2 from the germline V gene are SGHVS and FNYEAQ. The entire variable domain, with the rest obtained from reference TRBV7-6 and TRBJ2-7, is as follows: GAGVSQSPRYKVTKRGQDVALRCDPISGHVSLYWYRQALGQGPEFLTYFNYEAQQDKSGLPNDRFSAERPEGSISTLTIQRTEQRDSAMYRCASSLDGNAEQYFGPGTRLTVT.